This is a list of T cell receptor beta chains from one sample in a study of shared clonotypes between healthy human individuals. Measured with immunoSEQ multiplex PCR; TCRdb has only the in-frame clones, and not every one. Altogether about 2 million clones are present, about 95% being singletons, with the ten largest covering more than 0.95%. Sequenced material: naive CD8+ T cells sorted from blood. These receptors all come from a man between 18 and 29 years old in good health. The CDR3 runs from the conserved cysteine through the conserved F or W. Fields, in order: CDR3 DNA, CDR3 protein, V gene, J gene, D gene, clone size. D genes are given only for firm matches. Size is stated for part of the rows, as once, few or many counts, or as a class when the clone is expanded.

TGCGCCAGCAGCCAAATAACCTTCGGACAGCATGAAGCTTTCTTT	CASSQITFGQHEAFF	TRBV4-1	TRBJ1-1	-	-
TGCGCCAGCAGCGACAGGGGTGCGAACACCGGGGAGCTGTTTTTT	CASSDRGANTGELFF	TRBV4-1	TRBJ2-2	TRBD1	-
TGTGCCAGCAGGTCCGGGACAGGAAGGTACGAGCAGTACTTC	CASRSGTGRYEQYF	TRBV6-1	TRBJ2-7	TRBD1	-
TGTGCCAGCAGCGTAGCGTCCGGGTATGGCTACACCTTC	CASSVASGYGYTF	TRBV9	TRBJ1-2	-	-
TGCGCCAGCAGCTTGTGGGGGCCTGGCACTGAAGCTTTCTTT	CASSLWGPGTEAFF	TRBV5-1	TRBJ1-1	-	once
TGTGCCAGCAGTCCCGGGACTAGCGGGATAACCGGGGAGCTGTTTTTT	CASSPGTSGITGELFF	TRBV27	TRBJ2-2	TRBD2	-
TGTGCCTGGGCGTTTGACAGTAACACTGAAGCTTTCTTT	CAWAFDSNTEAFF	TRBV30	TRBJ1-1	-	-
TGTGCCAGCAGTTACTCGACCACTGAAGCTTTCTTT	CASSYSTTEAFF	TRBV6-6	TRBJ1-1	-	-
TGTGCCAGCGCGTCAGGGGGGGAGACCCAGTACTTC	CASASGGETQYF	TRBV6-1	TRBJ2-5	-	-
TGTGCCAGCAGCTTCGCCAGGGGGCACACTGAAGCTTTCTTT	CASSFARGHTEAFF	TRBV13	TRBJ1-1	TRBD1	-
TGTGCCAGCTCCGAGGCCGGAGAAGAGACCCAGTACTTC	CASSEAGEETQYF	TRBV25-1	TRBJ2-5	-	once
TGTGCCTGGATGGGGACGGTTTCCTACAATGAGCAGTTCTTC	CAWMGTVSYNEQFF	TRBV30	TRBJ2-1	-	-
TGTGCCAGCAGCAGATCGGACAGGACTCTCCTAGGCGAGCAGTACTTC	CASSRSDRTLLGEQYF	TRBV13	TRBJ2-7	TRBD1	-
TGTGCCAGCAGCCACCTGGCCGGTTTGAATTCACCCCTCCACTTT	CASSHLAGLNSPLHF	TRBV7-9	TRBJ1-6	-	-
TGCGCCAGCAGTGAGAGGACGACACCCAATGAGCAGTTCTTC	CASSERTTPNEQFF	TRBV10-1	TRBJ2-1	-	-
TGCGCCAGCAGCCAAGGCCCCGGCGACTATGGCTACACCTTC	CASSQGPGDYGYTF	TRBV4-1	TRBJ1-2	-	-
TGTGCCAGCAGTTTATTCCGGGCGGATCAGCCCCAGCATTTT	CASSLFRADQPQHF	TRBV27	TRBJ1-5	-	-
TGCGCCAGCAGCCCTGGGACAGCCTACGAGCAGTACTTC	CASSPGTAYEQYF	TRBV5-1	TRBJ2-7	TRBD1	-
TGTGCCAGCAGCCCAGCCGGGGGGGAGTACACAGATACGCAGTATTTT	CASSPAGGEYTDTQYF	TRBV7-9	TRBJ2-3	TRBD2	-
TGTGCCAGCATCGGACCGCTCGAAGCTTTCTTT	CASIGPLEAFF	TRBV7-9	TRBJ1-1	-	once
TGTGCCAGCAGCATGACTAGCGAGTACCAAGAGACCCAGTACTTC	CASSMTSEYQETQYF	TRBV13	TRBJ2-5	TRBD2	once
TGTGCCAGCAGCGATCCCGGGACTACCTACGAGCAGTACTTC	CASSDPGTTYEQYF	TRBV11-1	TRBJ2-7	TRBD2	-
TGTGCCAGCATCTTTGATAGGGGACTAGCGTTCGATGAGCAGTTCTTC	CASIFDRGLAFDEQFF	TRBV21-1	TRBJ2-1	-	-
TGTGCCAGCAGTTACGGAAACGACTACGAGCAGTACTTC	CASSYGNDYEQYF	TRBV27	TRBJ2-7	-	-
TGTGCCAGCAGCTTAGCCGGAAACACCATATATTTT	CASSLAGNTIYF	TRBV11-2	TRBJ1-3	-	-
TGTGCCAGCAGCTATCCGGGACTAGCGGGAGAGGAGACCCAGTACTTC	CASSYPGLAGEETQYF	TRBV11-2	TRBJ2-5	TRBD2	-
TGTGCCAGCAGCTTAGCACCAACCTACGAGCAGTACTTC	CASSLAPTYEQYF	TRBV7-2	TRBJ2-7	-	-
TGCGCCAGCAGCCAAGGTATTTCCTACGAGCAGTACTTC	CASSQGISYEQYF	TRBV4-1	TRBJ2-7	-	-
TGCGCCAGCAGCCGCAGGGGGGAGAATGAGCAGTTCTTC	CASSRRGENEQFF	TRBV4-1	TRBJ2-1	-	-
TGTGCCAGCAAAATAGGGGGCCAAGAGACCCAGTACTTC	CASKIGGQETQYF	TRBV27	TRBJ2-5	-	once
TGTGCCAGCAGTTTCGAACGGGGTCTCGGTGAAGCTTTCTTT	CASSFERGLGEAFF	TRBV27	TRBJ1-1	-	-
TGCGCCAGCTCGGCCTCTTACAATGAGCAGTTCTTC	CASSASYNEQFF	TRBV4-1	TRBJ2-1	-	-
TGTGCCAGCAGGACTGGGACAAGGCTTAATGAAAAACTGTTTTTT	CASRTGTRLNEKLFF	TRBV27	TRBJ1-4	-	-
TGCGCCAGCAGCTTTACTAGCGGGACTCCCTACGAGCAGTACTTC	CASSFTSGTPYEQYF	TRBV5-1	TRBJ2-7	TRBD2	-
TGTGCCAGCAGCCTCCTCTCGCCCGTCATGAACACTGAAGCTTTCTTT	CASSLLSPVMNTEAFF	TRBV7-3	TRBJ1-1	-	-
TGTGCCAGCAGTCCCGAGACAGGGTTGTATGGCTACACCTTC	CASSPETGLYGYTF	TRBV27	TRBJ1-2	TRBD1	-
TGTGCCAGCAGTGAGCCGACAGGGGGCGCCGGAAACACCATATATTTT	CASSEPTGGAGNTIYF	TRBV2	TRBJ1-3	TRBD1	-
TGTGCCTGGAGTACCGGGACAGGGTTCGCTTTCTTT	CAWSTGTGFAFF	TRBV30	TRBJ1-1	TRBD1	few
TGTGCCGGCAGCAGAAGGACGAGCCGCTCTGGGGCCAACGTCCTGACTTTC	CAGSRRTSRSGANVLTF	TRBV7-6	TRBJ2-6	-	-
TGTGCCAGCAGTGACCCCGAGGGCTACGAGCAGTACTTC	CASSDPEGYEQYF	TRBV6-5	TRBJ2-7	-	-
TGTGCCAGCAGTTCACGGCAAGGCTACACCTTC	CASSSRQGYTF	TRBV28	TRBJ1-2	-	-
TGTGCCAGCAGTCCTCCCCCCACCATGGAGACCTACGAGCAGTACTTC	CASSPPPTMETYEQYF	TRBV27	TRBJ2-7	-	-
TGTGCCAGTAGTCTGACGTTCGGGACAGGCTACTACACCTTC	CASSLTFGTGYYTF	TRBV19	TRBJ1-2	TRBD1	-